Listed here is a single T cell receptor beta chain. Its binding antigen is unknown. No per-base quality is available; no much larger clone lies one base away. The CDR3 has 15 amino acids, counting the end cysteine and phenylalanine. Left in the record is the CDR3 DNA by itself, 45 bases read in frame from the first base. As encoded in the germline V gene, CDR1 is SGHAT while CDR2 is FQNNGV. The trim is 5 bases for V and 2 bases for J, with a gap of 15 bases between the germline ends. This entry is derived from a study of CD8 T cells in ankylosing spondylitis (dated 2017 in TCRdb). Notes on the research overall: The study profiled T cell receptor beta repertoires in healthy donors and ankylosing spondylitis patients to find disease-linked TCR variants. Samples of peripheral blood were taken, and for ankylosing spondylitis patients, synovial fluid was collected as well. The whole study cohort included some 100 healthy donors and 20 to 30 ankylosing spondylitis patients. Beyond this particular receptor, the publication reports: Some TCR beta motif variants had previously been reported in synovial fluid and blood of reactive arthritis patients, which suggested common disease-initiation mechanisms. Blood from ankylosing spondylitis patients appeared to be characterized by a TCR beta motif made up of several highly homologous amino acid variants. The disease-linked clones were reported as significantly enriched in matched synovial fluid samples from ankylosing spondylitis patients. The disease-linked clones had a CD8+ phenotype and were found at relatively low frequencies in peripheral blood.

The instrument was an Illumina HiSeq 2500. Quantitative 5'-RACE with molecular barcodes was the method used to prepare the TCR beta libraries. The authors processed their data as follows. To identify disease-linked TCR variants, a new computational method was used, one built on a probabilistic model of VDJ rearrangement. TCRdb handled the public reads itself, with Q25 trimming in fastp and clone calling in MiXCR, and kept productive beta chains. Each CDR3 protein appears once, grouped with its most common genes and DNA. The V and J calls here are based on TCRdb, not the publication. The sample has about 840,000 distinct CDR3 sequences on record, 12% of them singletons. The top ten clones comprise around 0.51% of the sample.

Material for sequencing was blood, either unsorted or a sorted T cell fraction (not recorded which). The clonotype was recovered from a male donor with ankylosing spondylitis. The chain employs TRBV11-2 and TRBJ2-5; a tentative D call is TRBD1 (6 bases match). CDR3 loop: CASSTAGTTQETQYF. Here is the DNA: TGTGCCAGCAGCACCGCCGGGACAACTCAAGAGACCCAGTACTTC.